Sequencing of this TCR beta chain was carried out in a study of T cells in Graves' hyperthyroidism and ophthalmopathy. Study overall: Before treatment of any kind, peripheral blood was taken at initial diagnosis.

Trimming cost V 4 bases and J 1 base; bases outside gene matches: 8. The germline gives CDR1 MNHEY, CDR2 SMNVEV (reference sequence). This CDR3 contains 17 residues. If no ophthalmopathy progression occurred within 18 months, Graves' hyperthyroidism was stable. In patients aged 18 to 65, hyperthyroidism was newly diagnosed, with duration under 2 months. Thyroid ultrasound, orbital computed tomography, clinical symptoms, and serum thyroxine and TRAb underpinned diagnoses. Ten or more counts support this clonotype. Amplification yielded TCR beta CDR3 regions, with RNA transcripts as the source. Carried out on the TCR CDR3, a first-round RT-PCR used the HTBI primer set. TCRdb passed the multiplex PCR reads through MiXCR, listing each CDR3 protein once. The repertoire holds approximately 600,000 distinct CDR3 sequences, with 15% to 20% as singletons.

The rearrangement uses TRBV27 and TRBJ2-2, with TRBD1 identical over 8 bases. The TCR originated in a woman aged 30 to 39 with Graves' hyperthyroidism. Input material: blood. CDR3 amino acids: CASSSLTGGVNTGELFF. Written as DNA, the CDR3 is TGTGCCAGCAGTTCTCTCACAGGGGGTGTGAACACCGGGGAGCTGTTTTTT.